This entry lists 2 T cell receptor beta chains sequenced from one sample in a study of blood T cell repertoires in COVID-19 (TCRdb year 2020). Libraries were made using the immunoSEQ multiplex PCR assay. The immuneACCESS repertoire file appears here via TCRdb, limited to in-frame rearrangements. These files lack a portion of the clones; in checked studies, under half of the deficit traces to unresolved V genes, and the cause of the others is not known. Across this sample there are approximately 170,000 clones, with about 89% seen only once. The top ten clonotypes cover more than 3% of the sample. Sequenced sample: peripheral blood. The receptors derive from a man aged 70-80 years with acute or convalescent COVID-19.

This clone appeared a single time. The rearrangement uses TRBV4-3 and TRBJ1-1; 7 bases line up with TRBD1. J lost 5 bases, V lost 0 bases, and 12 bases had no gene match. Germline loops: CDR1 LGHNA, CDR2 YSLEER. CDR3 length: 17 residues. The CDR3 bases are TGCGCCAGCAGCCAAGATAGGTCGGGGGCCAGGGGGACTGAAGCTTTCTTT. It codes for CASSQDRSGARGTEAFF.

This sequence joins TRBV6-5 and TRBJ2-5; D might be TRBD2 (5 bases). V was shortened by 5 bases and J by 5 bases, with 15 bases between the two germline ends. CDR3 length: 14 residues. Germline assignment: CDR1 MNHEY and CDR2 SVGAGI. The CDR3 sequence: CASSPSGWRETQYF. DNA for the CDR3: TGTGCCAGCAGTCCCTCTGGCTGGAGGGAGACCCAGTACTTC.